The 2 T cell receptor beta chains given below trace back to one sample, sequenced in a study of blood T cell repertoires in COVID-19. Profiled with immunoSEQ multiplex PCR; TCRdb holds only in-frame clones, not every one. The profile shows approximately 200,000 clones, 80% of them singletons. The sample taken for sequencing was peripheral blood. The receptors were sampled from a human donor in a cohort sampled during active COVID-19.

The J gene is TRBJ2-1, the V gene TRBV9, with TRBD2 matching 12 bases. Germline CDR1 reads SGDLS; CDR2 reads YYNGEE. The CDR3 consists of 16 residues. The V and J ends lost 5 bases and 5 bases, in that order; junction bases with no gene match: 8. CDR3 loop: CASSLTLAGGHNEQFF. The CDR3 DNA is TGTGCCAGCAGTCTTACACTAGCGGGAGGTCACAATGAGCAGTTCTTC.

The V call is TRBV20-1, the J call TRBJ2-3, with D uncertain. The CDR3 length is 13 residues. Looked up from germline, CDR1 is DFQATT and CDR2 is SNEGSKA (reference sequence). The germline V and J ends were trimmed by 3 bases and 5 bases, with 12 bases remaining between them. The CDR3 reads CSASHSSEDTQYF. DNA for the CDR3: TGCAGTGCTAGTCATAGCTCAGAAGATACGCAGTATTTT.